Each of the 23 T cell receptor beta chains below was sequenced from the same sample in a study of B cell selection in AIRE deficiency. The protocol was immunoSEQ multiplex PCR, while the TCRdb copy is restricted to in-frame clones and leaves out a portion. The profile shows about 20,000 clones, about 97% of them singletons. CD4+CD127+ cells were sorted as the conventional CD4 T cells. The sequenced material came from conventional CD4+ T cells sorted from PBMCs. The receptors shown here come from a human donor with AIRE deficiency.

The chain carries TRBV19 and TRBJ2-7; D is perhaps TRBD2 (7 bases). This CDR3 comprises 16 residues. The V end was cut by 4 bases, the J end by 4 bases, with 20 bases between. Looked up from germline, CDR1 is LNHDA and CDR2 is SQIVND (reference sequence). The DNA of the CDR3 is TGTGCCAGTAGTAGATCCCCCCCCGGGGGGCGGTACGAGCAGTACTTC. It translates to CASSRSPPGGRYEQYF.

V is TRBV4-3 and J is TRBJ1-3; D gene unclear. The CDR3 sequence is 15 residues long. V lost 4 bases and J lost 8, with 18 bases in between. Germline CDR1 LGHNA, CDR2 YSLEER. CDR3: CASSPMLSGWDTIYF. CDR3 DNA sequence: TGCGCCAGCAGCCCGATGTTATCTGGGTGGGACACCATATATTTT.

V and J are TRBV11-2 and TRBJ2-7; a possible D gene is TRBD1 (6 bases). The V end was cut by 8 bases, the J end by 5 bases, with 19 bases between. The CDR3 has 14 amino acids. Germline V gene sequence: CDR1 SGHAT, CDR2 FQNNGV. The CDR3 region is CASHELGTLNEQYF. CDR3 bases: TGTGCCAGCCACGAGCTTGGGACATTAAACGAGCAGTACTTC.

V and J are TRBV5-4 and TRBJ2-1, with D hard to call. The V gene lost 0 bases and the J gene lost 0 bases, with 7 bases spanning the gap. The CDR3 runs 15 residues. Per germline, CDR1 SGHNT and CDR2 YYREEE (reference sequence). The DNA of the CDR3 is TGTGCCAGCAGCTTGGACTCCAGCTCCTACAATGAGCAGTTCTTC. Its protein is CASSLDSSSYNEQFF.

The chain uses TRBV5-4 and TRBJ2-1; 9 bases fit TRBD1. This CDR3 has 15 amino acids. V trimming: 4 bases; J trimming: 2 bases; junction bases outside the gene matches: 4. Germline CDR1 is SGHNT and CDR2 is YYREEE (reference sequence). CDR3 nucleotides: TGTGCCAGCAGCCGGGGACAGGGTCCCTACAATGAGCAGTTCTTC. Its protein product is CASSRGQGPYNEQFF. Variable domain in full (rest from reference TRBV5-4 and TRBJ2-1): ETGVTQSPTHLIKTRGQQVTLRCSSQSGHNTVSWYQQALGQGPQFIFQYYREEENGRGNFPPRFSGLQFPNYSSELNVNALELDDSALYLCASSRGQGPYNEQFFGPGTRLTVL.

In nucleotides, the CDR3 is TGTGCCAGTACCCGTGGGACTTTCACAGATACGCAGTATTTT. Residues: CASTRGTFTDTQYF. The V call is TRBV10-3, the J call TRBJ2-3, with D possibly TRBD2 on 6 matching bases. Trimming shortened V by 10 bases and J by 2 bases, and 16 bases separated the two germline ends. CDR1 and CDR2 (germline): ENHRY, SYGVKD. CDR3 length: 14 amino acids.

The V gene is TRBV7-8, the J gene TRBJ2-2, with TRBD1 matching over 9 bases. The CDR3 is 15 residues long. From germline, CDR1 is SGHVS and CDR2 FQNEAQ. J gave up 1 base and V 4 bases, and 1 base lay outside the gene matches. As DNA, the CDR3 is TGTGCCAGCAGCTGGACAGGGGTGAACACCGGGGAGCTGTTTTTT. This gives the protein CASSWTGVNTGELFF. The whole variable domain, remainder taken from reference TRBV7-8 and TRBJ2-2, is GAGVSQSPRYKVAKRGQDVALRCDPISGHVSLFWYQQALGQGPEFLTYFQNEAQLDKSGLPSDRFFAERPEGSVSTLKIQRTQQEDSAVYLCASSWTGVNTGELFFGEGSRLTVL.

The chain combines TRBV6-5 with TRBJ1-2; weak D call: TRBD1 (5 bases). The V gene lost 0 bases and the J gene lost 7 bases, with 15 bases spanning the gap. Germline V gene sequence: CDR1 MNHEY, CDR2 SVGAGI. The CDR3 has 15 amino acids. The CDR3 here is CASSYSTGGVGGYTF. CDR3 coding DNA: TGTGCCAGCAGTTACTCTACAGGAGGCGTTGGTGGCTACACCTTC.

V gene TRBV6-5 combines with J gene TRBJ1-2, with TRBD1 as a possible D gene (5 bases). Trimming shortened V by 7 bases and J by 3 bases, and 15 bases separated the two germline ends. This CDR3 region has 14 residues. Germline V gene data show CDR1 as MNHEY and CDR2 as SVGAGI. This CDR3 is CASTRGRWDYGYTF. CDR3 in DNA: TGTGCCAGCACCCGGGGCCGCTGGGACTATGGCTACACCTTC.

The V gene is TRBV11-2, the J gene TRBJ2-3; 13 nucleotides align to TRBD2. After removal of 2 bases from V and 0 bases from J, the junction contained 8 bases not matched to a gene. The CDR3 runs to 19 residues. The germline V gene has CDR1 SGHAT and CDR2 FQNNGV. In DNA, the CDR3 is TGTGCCAGCAGCTTAACTAGCGGGGGGGCCCGTGCTAGCACAGATACGCAGTATTTT. This encodes CASSLTSGGARASTDTQYF.

The V call is TRBV11-3, the J call TRBJ1-1, with TRBD1 as a possible D gene (5 bases). Per germline, CDR1 SGHNT and CDR2 YENEEA. Trimming stripped 5 bases from V and 5 bases from J, with 12 bases between. The CDR3 covers 13 residues. CDR3 sequence: CASSPSGGTEAFF. The CDR3 DNA is TGTGCCAGCAGCCCAAGTGGGGGGACTGAAGCTTTCTTT.

J is TRBJ2-7 and V is TRBV19; TRBD2 matches 7 bases. CDR3 length: 17 residues. V shed 4 bases, J shed 0 bases, and the junction held 12 bases outside the gene matches. Germline CDR1 is LNHDA and CDR2 is SQIVND (reference sequence). The DNA for the CDR3 is TGTGCCAGTAGTAGGTCTAGCGGAGACACTAGCTCCTACGAGCAGTACTTC. As protein: CASSRSSGDTSSYEQYF.

V usage is TRBV19 and J usage is TRBJ2-6; 7 nucleotides line up with TRBD1. Germline CDR1 LNHDA, CDR2 SQIVND (reference sequence). J lost 0 bases, V lost 2 bases, and 4 bases had no gene match. The CDR3 totals 17 residues. The CDR3, as DNA: TGTGCCAGTAGTATAACAGGGGCTAGCTCTGGGGCCAACGTCCTGACTTTC. It encodes CASSITGASSGANVLTF.

The chain carries TRBV5-1 and TRBJ1-1; a possible D gene is TRBD1 (5 bases). CDR3 length: 14 residues. V was trimmed by 4 bases and J by 7 bases, leaving 17 bases between them. The germline CDR1 and CDR2 sequences are SGHRS and YFSETQ. The CDR3 bases are TGCGCCAGCAGCAACCAGGGAGTTAGCATTGAAGCTTTCTTT. Encoded protein: CASSNQGVSIEAFF. Using reference TRBV5-1 and TRBJ1-1 for the parts outside the CDR3, the full variable domain is KAGVTQTPRYLIKTRGQQVTLSCSPISGHRSVSWYQQTPGQGLQFLFEYFSETQRNKGNFPGRFSGRQFSNSRSEMNVSTLELGDSALYLCASSNQGVSIEAFFGQGTRLTVV.

This chain uses TRBV27 with TRBJ2-7, with D uncertain. Germline CDR1 is MNHEY and CDR2 is SMNVEV (reference sequence). V dropped 8 bases and J dropped 11 bases, with 13 bases sitting between them. The CDR3 covers 10 residues. The CDR3 loop reads CASLPASKYF. CDR3 sequence (DNA): TGTGCCAGCTTGCCGGCGTCCAAGTACTTC.

The V gene is TRBV4-3, the J gene TRBJ2-7; 13 bases align to TRBD2. The germline CDR1 and CDR2 sequences are LGHNA and YSLEER. Trimming took 4 bases from V and 4 from J; bases not matched to a gene: 4. CDR3 length equals 15 residues. The CDR3 loop reads CASSRGTSGMYEQYF. The CDR3 DNA reads as TGCGCCAGCAGCCGAGGGACTAGCGGGATGTACGAGCAGTACTTC.

This chain connects TRBV28 to TRBJ1-5, with 7 nucleotides matching TRBD1. Germline values: CDR1 MDHEN, CDR2 SYDVKM. With 7 bases clipped from V and 2 bases from J, the junction kept 14 bases outside the gene matches. The CDR3 covers 17 residues. The CDR3 region is CASTTLSGGMGNQPQHF. Here the CDR3 DNA reads TGTGCCAGCACCACATTATCAGGGGGTATGGGCAATCAGCCCCAGCATTTT.

This clone was seen once. This sequence joins TRBV15 and TRBJ2-7; D is unresolved. Trimming cost V 0 bases and J 5 bases, with 8 bases left between them. CDR1 LNHNV and CDR2 YYDKDF come from the germline V gene (reference sequence). This CDR3 is 13 amino acids long. CDR3: CATSREFYNEQYF. CDR3 coding DNA: TGTGCCACCAGCAGAGAGTTTTACAACGAGCAGTACTTC.

The V call is TRBV7-2, the J call TRBJ1-2; possibly TRBD1 for D (6 bases). The germline CDR1 and CDR2 sequences are SGHTA and FQGNSA. This CDR3 has 14 amino acids. V lost 7 bases to trimming and J lost 0 bases, with 12 bases between them. CDR3 DNA sequence: TGTGCCAGCACCGCACAGGGATCTAACTATGGCTACACCTTC. As protein: CASTAQGSNYGYTF.

This chain joins TRBV5-1 and TRBJ2-3, with D perhaps matching TRBD1 (5 bases). Germline lookup yields CDR1 SGHRS and CDR2 YFSETQ. The length of the CDR3 is 15 residues. V was shortened by 4 bases and J by 4 bases, with 16 bases between the two germline ends. CDR3: CASSAGNLRADTQYF. CDR3 DNA: TGCGCCAGCAGCGCCGGCAACCTCAGGGCAGATACGCAGTATTTT.

J is TRBJ2-5 and V is TRBV6-1, with 7 bases that match TRBD2. J gave up 5 bases and V 7 bases, and 13 bases lay outside the gene matches. This CDR3 comprises 15 residues. Germline CDR1 MNHNS, CDR2 SASEGT. For the CDR3, the DNA is TGTGCCAGCAAATTAGGACCCGCCGGGGGGGAGACCCAGTACTTC. Translated: CASKLGPAGGETQYF.

V is TRBV7-9 and J is TRBJ1-1; unclear D gene. The germline V gene has CDR1 SEHNR and CDR2 FQNEAQ (reference sequence). The CDR3 loop spans 13 amino acids. V lost 0 bases to trimming and J lost 11 bases, with 13 bases between them. The CDR3 sequence is CASSLAYDSGAFF. The CDR3 DNA reads TGTGCCAGCAGCTTAGCGTACGATTCTGGGGCTTTCTTT.

A single count supports this clone. This CDR3 is CASSPSQAGGYTF. CDR3 DNA: TGTGCCAGCAGCCCATCACAGGCGGGGGGCTACACCTTC. The gene calls are TRBV7-3 and TRBJ1-2, with D perhaps TRBD1 (5 bases). Germline-derived CDR1 and CDR2 are SGHTA and FQGTGA. With 5 bases removed from V and 8 bases from J, the gap between germline ends came to 15 bases. This CDR3 region has 13 residues.